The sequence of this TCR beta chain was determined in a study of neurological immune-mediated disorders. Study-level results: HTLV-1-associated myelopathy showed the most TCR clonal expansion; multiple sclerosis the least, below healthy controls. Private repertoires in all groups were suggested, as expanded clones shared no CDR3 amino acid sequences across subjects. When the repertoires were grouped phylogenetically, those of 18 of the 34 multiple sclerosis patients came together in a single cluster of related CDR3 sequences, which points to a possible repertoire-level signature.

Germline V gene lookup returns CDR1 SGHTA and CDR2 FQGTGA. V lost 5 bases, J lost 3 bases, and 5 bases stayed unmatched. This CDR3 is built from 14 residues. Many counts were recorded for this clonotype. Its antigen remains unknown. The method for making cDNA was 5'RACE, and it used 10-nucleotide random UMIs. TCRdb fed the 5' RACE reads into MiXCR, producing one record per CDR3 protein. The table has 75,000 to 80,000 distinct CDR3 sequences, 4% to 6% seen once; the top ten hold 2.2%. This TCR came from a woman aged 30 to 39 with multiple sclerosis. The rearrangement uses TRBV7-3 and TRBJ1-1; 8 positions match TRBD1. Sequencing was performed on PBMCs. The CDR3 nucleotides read TGTGCCAGCAGCGGCCCGGGACAGGACACTGAAGCTTTCTTT. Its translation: CASSGPGQDTEAFF.